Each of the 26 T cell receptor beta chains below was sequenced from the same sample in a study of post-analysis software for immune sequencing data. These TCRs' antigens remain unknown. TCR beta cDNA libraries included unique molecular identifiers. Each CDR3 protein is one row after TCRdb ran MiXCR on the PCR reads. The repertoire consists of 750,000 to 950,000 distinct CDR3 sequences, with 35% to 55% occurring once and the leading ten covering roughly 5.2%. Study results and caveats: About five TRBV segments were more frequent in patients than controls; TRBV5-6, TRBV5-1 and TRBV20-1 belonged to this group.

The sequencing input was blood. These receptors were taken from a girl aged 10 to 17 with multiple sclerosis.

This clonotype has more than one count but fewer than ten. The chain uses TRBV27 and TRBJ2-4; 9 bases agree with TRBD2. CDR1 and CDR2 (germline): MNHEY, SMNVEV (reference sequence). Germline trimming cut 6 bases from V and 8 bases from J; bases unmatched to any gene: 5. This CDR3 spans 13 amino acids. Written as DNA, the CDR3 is TGTGCCAGCAGCGGACTAGCGTCGTACATTCAGTACTTC. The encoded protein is CASSGLASYIQYF.

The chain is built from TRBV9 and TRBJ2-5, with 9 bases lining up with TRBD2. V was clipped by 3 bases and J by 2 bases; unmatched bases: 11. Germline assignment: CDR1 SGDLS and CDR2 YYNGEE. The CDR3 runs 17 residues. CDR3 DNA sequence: TGTGCCAGCAGCGCCAAAGAGACTAGCGGACATCAAGAGACCCAGTACTTC. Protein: CASSAKETSGHQETQYF. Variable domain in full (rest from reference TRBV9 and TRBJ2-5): DSGVTQTPKHLITATGQRVTLRCSPRSGDLSVYWYQQSLDQGLQFLIQYYNGEERAKGNILERFSAQQFPDLHSELNLSSLELGDSALYFCASSAKETSGHQETQYFGPGTRLLVL.

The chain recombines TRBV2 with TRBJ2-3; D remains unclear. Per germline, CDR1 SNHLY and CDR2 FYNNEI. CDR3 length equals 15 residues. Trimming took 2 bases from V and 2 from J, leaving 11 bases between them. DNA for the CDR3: TGTGCCAGCAGTGAACCCCCCATTATCACAGATACGCAGTATTTT. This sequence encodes CASSEPPIITDTQYF.

CDR3 DNA: TGTGCCAGCAGCTCACAGGGAGGTTTAGGGGAGACCCAGTACTTC. Translation gives CASSSQGGLGETQYF. The chain couples TRBV7-3 to TRBJ2-5; either TRBD1 or TRBD2 may supply D (6 bases each). Trimming stripped 4 bases from V and 5 bases from J, with 17 bases between. CDR3 length equals 15 residues. Germline V gene sequence: CDR1 SGHTA, CDR2 FQGTGA.

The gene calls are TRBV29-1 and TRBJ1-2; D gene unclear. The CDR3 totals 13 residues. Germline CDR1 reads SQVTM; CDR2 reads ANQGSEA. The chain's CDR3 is CSCQVSSGYGYTF. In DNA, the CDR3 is TGCAGTTGTCAGGTGTCTTCTGGCTATGGCTACACCTTC.

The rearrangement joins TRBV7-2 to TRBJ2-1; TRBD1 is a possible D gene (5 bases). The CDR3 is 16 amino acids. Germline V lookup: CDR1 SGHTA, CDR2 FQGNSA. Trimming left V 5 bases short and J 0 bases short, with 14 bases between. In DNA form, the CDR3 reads TGTGCCAGCAGCCTCCTGGGCGACAGCTCCTACAATGAGCAGTTCTTC. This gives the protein CASSLLGDSSYNEQFF.

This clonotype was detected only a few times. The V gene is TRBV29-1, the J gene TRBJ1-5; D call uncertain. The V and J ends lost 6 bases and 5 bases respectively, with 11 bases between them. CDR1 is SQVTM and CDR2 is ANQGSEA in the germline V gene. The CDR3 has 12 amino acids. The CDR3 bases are TGCAGCGTCCTGGGAGATGATCAGCCCCAGCATTTT. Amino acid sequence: CSVLGDDQPQHF.

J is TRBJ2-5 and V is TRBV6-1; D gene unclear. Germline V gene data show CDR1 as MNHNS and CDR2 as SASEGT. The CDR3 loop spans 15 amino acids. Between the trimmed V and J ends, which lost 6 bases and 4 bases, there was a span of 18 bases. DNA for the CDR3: TGTGCCAGCAGCCACTGGGCCGGGCTAGGAGAGACCCAGTACTTC. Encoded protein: CASSHWAGLGETQYF.

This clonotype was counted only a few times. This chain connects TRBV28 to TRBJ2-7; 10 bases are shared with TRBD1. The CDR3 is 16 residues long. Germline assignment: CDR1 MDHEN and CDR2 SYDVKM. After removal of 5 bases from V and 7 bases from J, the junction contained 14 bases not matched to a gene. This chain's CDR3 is CASSDSAGDRGFEQYF. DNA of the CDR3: TGTGCCAGCAGTGACTCGGCGGGGGACAGGGGCTTTGAGCAGTACTTC.

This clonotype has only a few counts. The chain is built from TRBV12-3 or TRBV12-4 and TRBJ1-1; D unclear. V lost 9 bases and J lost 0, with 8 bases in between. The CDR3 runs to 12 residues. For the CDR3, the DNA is TGTGCCAGTAACTGGATGAACACTGAAGCTTTCTTT. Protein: CASNWMNTEAFF.

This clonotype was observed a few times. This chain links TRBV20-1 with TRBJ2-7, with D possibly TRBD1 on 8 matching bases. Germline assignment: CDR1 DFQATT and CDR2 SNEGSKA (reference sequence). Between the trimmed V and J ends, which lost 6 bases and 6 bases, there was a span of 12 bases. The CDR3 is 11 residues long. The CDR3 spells CSAHRGGEQYF. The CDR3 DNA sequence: TGCAGTGCGCACAGGGGGGGCGAGCAGTACTTC.

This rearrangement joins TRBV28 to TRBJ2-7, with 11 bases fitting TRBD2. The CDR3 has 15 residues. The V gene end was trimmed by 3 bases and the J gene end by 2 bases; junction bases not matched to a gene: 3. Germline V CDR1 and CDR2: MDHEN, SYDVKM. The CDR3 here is CASSFALAGAYEQYF. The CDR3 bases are TGTGCCAGCAGTTTTGCACTAGCGGGGGCCTACGAGCAGTACTTC.

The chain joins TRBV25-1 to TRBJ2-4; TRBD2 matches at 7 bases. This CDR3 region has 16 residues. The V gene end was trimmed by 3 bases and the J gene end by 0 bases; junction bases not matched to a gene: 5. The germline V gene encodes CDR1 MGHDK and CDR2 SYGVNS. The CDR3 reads CASSDQRGIAKNIQYF. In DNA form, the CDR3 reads TGTGCCAGCAGTGATCAGCGGGGAATAGCCAAAAACATTCAGTACTTC.

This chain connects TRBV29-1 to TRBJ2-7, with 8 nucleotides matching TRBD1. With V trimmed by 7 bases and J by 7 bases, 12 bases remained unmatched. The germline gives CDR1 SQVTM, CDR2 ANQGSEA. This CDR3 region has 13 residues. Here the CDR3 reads CSGGQVKFHEQYF. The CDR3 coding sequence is TGCAGCGGGGGACAGGTAAAATTCCATGAGCAGTACTTC.

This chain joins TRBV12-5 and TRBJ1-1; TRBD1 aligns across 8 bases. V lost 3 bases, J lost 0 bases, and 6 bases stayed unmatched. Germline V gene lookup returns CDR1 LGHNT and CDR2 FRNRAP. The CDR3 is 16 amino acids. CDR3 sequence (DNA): TGTGCTAGTGGTTTTTCCCAGGGGGCGATGAACACTGAAGCTTTCTTT. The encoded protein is CASGFSQGAMNTEAFF.

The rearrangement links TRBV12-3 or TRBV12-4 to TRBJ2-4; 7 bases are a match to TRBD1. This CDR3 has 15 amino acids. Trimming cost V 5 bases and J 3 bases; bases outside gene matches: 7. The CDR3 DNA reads TGTGCCAGCAGTCCAACAGGGGTTGGCAAAAACATTCAGTACTTC. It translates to CASSPTGVGKNIQYF.

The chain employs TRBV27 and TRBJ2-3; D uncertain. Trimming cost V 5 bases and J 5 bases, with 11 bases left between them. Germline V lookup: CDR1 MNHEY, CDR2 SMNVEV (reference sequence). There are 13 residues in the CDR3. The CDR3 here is CASSPSPLDTQYF. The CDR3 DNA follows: TGTGCCAGCAGTCCCTCTCCCTTAGATACGCAGTATTTT.

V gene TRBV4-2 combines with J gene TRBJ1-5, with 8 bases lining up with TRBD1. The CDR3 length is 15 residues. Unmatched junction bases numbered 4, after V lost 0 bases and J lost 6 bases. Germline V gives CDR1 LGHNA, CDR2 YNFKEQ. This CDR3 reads CASSQDPGGRQPQHF. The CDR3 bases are TGTGCCAGCAGCCAAGATCCAGGGGGCCGTCAGCCCCAGCATTTT.

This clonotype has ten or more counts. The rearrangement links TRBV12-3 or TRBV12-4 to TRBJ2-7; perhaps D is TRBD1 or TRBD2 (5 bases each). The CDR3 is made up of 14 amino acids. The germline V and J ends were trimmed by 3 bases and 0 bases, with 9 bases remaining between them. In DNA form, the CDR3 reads TGTGCCAGCAGTTTCCGGGACGTCTCCTACGAGCAGTACTTC. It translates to CASSFRDVSYEQYF.

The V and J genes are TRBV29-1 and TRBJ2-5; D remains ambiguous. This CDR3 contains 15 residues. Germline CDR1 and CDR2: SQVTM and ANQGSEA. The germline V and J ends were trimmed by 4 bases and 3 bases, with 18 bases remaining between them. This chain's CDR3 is CSVVPHGIREETQYF. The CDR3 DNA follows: TGCAGCGTTGTGCCCCATGGAATTAGGGAAGAGACCCAGTACTTC.

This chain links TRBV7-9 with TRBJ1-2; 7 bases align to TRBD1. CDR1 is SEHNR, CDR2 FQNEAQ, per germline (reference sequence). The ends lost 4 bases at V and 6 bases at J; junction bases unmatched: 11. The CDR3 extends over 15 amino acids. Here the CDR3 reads CASSSSTGVEDGYTF. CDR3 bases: TGTGCCAGCAGCTCGAGCACAGGGGTCGAGGATGGCTACACCTTC.

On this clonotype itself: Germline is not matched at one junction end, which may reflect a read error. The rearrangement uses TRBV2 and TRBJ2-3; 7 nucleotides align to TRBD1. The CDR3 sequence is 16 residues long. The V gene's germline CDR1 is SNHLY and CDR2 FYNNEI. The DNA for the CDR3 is TGTGTCAGCAGTACCCGGACAGGCCGCTCGCCCGATACGCAGTATTTT. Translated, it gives CVSSTRTGRSPDTQYF.

For the CDR3, the DNA is TGCAGTGCTAGAGGGGTAGGGGGCAATGAGCAGTTCTTC. It yields the protein CSARGVGGNEQFF. J is TRBJ2-1 and V is TRBV20-1; weak D call: TRBD1 (6 bases). The germline V and J ends were trimmed by 1 base and 6 bases, with 10 bases remaining between them. This CDR3 spans 13 amino acids. The V gene's germline CDR1 is DFQATT and CDR2 SNEGSKA (reference sequence).

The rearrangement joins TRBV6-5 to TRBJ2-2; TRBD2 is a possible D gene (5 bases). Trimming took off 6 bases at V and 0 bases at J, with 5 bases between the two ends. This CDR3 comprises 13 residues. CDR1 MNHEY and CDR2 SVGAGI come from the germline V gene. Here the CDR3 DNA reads TGTGCCAGCAGGGGAGCGAACACCGGGGAGCTGTTTTTT. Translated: CASRGANTGELFF.

CDR3 coding DNA: TGTGCCAGCAGCTTAGTGGGAGGGAGTCGGCATACGCAGTATTTT. Translating gives CASSLVGGSRHTQYF. The genes are TRBV7-9 and TRBJ2-3; TRBD2 agrees at 7 bases. There are 15 residues in the CDR3. Per the germline V gene, CDR1 is SEHNR and CDR2 is FQNEAQ (reference sequence). V lost 1 base, J lost 7 bases, and 8 bases stayed unmatched.

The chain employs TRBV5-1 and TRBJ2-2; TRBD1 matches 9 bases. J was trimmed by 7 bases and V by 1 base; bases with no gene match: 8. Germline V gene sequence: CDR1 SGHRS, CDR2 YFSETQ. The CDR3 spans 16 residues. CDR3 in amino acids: CASSLFTGGEVGELFF. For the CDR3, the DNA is TGCGCCAGCAGCTTGTTTACAGGGGGCGAGGTCGGGGAGCTGTTTTTT.